The following is a TCR beta chain sequence with its context. Its antigen remains unknown. Germline-derived CDR1 and CDR2 are LNHDA and SQIVND (reference sequence). The ends lost 5 bases at V and 1 base at J; junction bases unmatched: 10. The CDR3 spans 16 residues. It was autoimmune disease history or systemic immunosuppression that excluded patients. The data stem from a study of OX40 agonist ivuxolimab in advanced cancers. TCRdb's table, derived via immunoSEQ multiplex PCR, lists solely in-frame clones and lacks some. Counted here are tens of thousands of clones, about 90% occurring once; the ten biggest clones make up 1.5% to 2%. General study points: Low normalized T-cell clonal expansion was also seen in some nonresponders. The average count of expanded clones was higher among CD8+ T cells than among CD4+. The investigators did not determine what antigen specificity the expanded peripheral T cells had.

The receptor was derived from an adult with an advanced solid tumor such as melanoma, head and neck, liver or kidney cancer. The chain couples TRBV19 to TRBJ1-1; 7 bases are a match to TRBD1. The sequencing used CD4+ or CD8+ T cells sorted from blood, collected in a trial of the OX40 agonist ivuxolimab. CDR3 DNA: TGTGCCAGTAGTGAAGAGACAGGGTCGGCGAACACTGAAGCTTTCTTT. Its translation: CASSEETGSANTEAFF.